These T cell receptor beta chains were read from a single sample in a study of T-cell reconstitution after alpha-beta-depleted transplantation in children. In TCRdb, the PCR reads were re-called with MiXCR into one record per CDR3 protein. The table shows about 4,200 distinct CDR3 sequences, with approximately 19% occurring only once. Source: PBMCs, mostly from graft donor cells, taken 180 days after TCRalphabeta/CD19-depleted stem cell transplant. The origin of the receptors is a male patient under 10 years old who had a stem cell transplant for acute lymphoblastic leukemia, so the T cells may come from the graft donor. Both conserved end residues are part of each CDR3. D genes are given only for firm matches. Rows may omit the clone size; those that give it use once, few, many or a size class.

J	D	size	V	DNA	CDR3
TRBJ2-7	-	-	TRBV4-1	TGCGCCAGCAGCCAAGCTTCAGGGGCCGAGCAGTACTTC	CASSQASGAEQYF
TRBJ1-3	TRBD1	many	TRBV28	TGTGCCAGCAGTTTAGTCCACGGGACAGGGAAGGGAAACACCATATATTTT	CASSLVHGTGKGNTIYF
TRBJ1-4	-	medium-sized	TRBV2	TGTGCCAGCAGTGAGGGGGAAAAACTGTTTTTT	CASSEGEKLFF
TRBJ1-1	-	medium-sized	TRBV16	TGTGCCAGCAGCCAATTGCGGGAATTGAACACTGAAGCTTTCTTT	CASSQLRELNTEAFF
TRBJ2-7	TRBD1	medium-sized	TRBV5-1	TGCGCCAGCAGCTCGACCCGGGACAGACCCTACGAGCAGTACTTC	CASSSTRDRPYEQYF
TRBJ1-2	-	many	TRBV6-5	TGTGCCAGCAGTTATCAGGGGCGGGGGGGCTACACCTTC	CASSYQGRGGYTF
TRBJ2-1	-	many	TRBV7-9	TGTGCCAGCAGCTTAGCGCTCCCTAGGGATGAGCAGTTCTTC	CASSLALPRDEQFF
TRBJ2-7	TRBD1	many	TRBV6-1	TGTGCCAGCAGAACCCTCCGGGACAGGGAGGGCTACGAGCAGTACTTC	CASRTLRDREGYEQYF
TRBJ1-4	-	many	TRBV11-2	TGTGCCAGCAGCTTTCTAAATGAAAAACTGTTTTTT	CASSFLNEKLFF
TRBJ2-1	TRBD1	medium-sized	TRBV24-1	TGTGCCACCAGTGATCCGGGACAGACCTCCTACAATGAGCAGTTCTTC	CATSDPGQTSYNEQFF
TRBJ2-7	-	many	TRBV7-8	TGTGCCAGCAGCTTAGCGTTATTGACCTACGAGCAGTACTTC	CASSLALLTYEQYF
TRBJ2-3	-	many	TRBV3-1	TGTGCCAGCAGCCAAGTGGCGGGGACTAAGACAGGCTTGAGGAGCACAGATACGCAGTATTTT	CASSQVAGTKTGLRSTDTQYF
TRBJ1-3	-	many	TRBV2	TGTGCCAGCAGTGAATTTCTCAGGACCCTAACCTCTGGAAACACCATATATTTT	CASSEFLRTLTSGNTIYF
TRBJ2-1	-	many	TRBV24-1	TGTGCCACCAGTGATCCCCGGGACATCTCCTACAATGAGCAGTTCTTC	CATSDPRDISYNEQFF
TRBJ1-1	TRBD1	medium-sized	TRBV7-9	TGTGCCAGCAGCTTAGTAGGGGACAGGAGCACTGAAGCTTTCTTT	CASSLVGDRSTEAFF
TRBJ2-7	-	-	TRBV6-5	TGTGTCAGCAGTTGGGGACCGGCTAGTGACGACGAGCAGTACTTC	CVSSWGPASDDEQYF
TRBJ2-5	-	many	TRBV5-1	TGCGCCAGCAATTCCCCCATCAAAGAGACCCAGTACTTC	CASNSPIKETQYF
TRBJ2-4	-	many	TRBV28	TGTGCCAGCAGTTTCCGGATACTAGCCAAAAACATTCAGTACTTC	CASSFRILAKNIQYF
TRBJ2-3	-	many	TRBV27	TGTGCCAGCAGTTTCCACTCTAGCACAGATACGCAGTATTTT	CASSFHSSTDTQYF
TRBJ1-5	-	medium-sized	TRBV28	TGTGCCAGCAGACCCAATTCGCGCCAGCCCCAGCATTTT	CASRPNSRQPQHF
TRBJ2-7	TRBD1	many	TRBV7-9	TGTGCCAGCAGCTACAGGGGGCCCTTCGAGCAGTACTTC	CASSYRGPFEQYF
TRBJ2-4	TRBD2	few	TRBV19	TGTGCCAGTAGTATCCCCAGGGAGGGCAAAAACATTCAGTACTTC	CASSIPREGKNIQYF
TRBJ2-1	TRBD2	-	TRBV12-3/TRBV12-4	TGTGCCAGCAGTTTCCGGGCACCTGTGATAGCGGGCGGGCCAAGTAATGAGCAGTTCTTC	CASSFRAPVIAGGPSNEQFF
TRBJ1-5	-	-	TRBV30	TGTGCCTGGAGTTCACCTAGTGGCTATCAGCCCCAGCATTTT	CAWSSPSGYQPQHF